In this sample, the clone carrying this TCR beta chain turned up once. The entry originates in a study of blood T cell repertoires in COVID-19. Background on the study: Collection of acute and convalescent COVID-19 samples took place in the United States, Italy and Spain. The analysed material was cDNA or gDNA that came from T cells, B-cell-depleted T cells, or PBMCs.

J gave up 3 bases and V 4 bases, and 10 bases lay outside the gene matches. CDR3 length: 16 amino acids. The V gene's germline CDR1 is SGHRS and CDR2 YFSETQ. Sequenced by immunoSEQ multiplex PCR; TCRdb stores in-frame clones only, minus some. The table lists about 160,000 clones, roughly 78% of them singletons. The sequence came from a human donor with acute or convalescent COVID-19. The donor label of this sample is uncertain. The V and J genes are TRBV5-1 and TRBJ1-1; 9 positions match TRBD1. The sequenced sample consisted of peripheral blood. CDR3 residues: CASSLGTGSGDTEAFF. In DNA, the CDR3 is TGCGCCAGCAGCCTCGGGACAGGGTCGGGGGACACTGAAGCTTTCTTT.